These 2 T cell receptor beta chains share one sample of origin, sequenced in a study of blood T cell repertoires in COVID-19. Profiling relied on immunoSEQ multiplex PCR, and the TCRdb table lists in-frame clones only, not all of them. The data hold about 170,000 clones, with about four fifths observed a single time. The source material was peripheral blood. The source is an elderly woman with COVID-19, enrolled during active disease.

The CDR3 DNA reads TGTGCCAGCAGCTTGAGGCCCTCCTTCTGGCGCGTAAGCACAGATACGCAGTATTTT. Amino acid sequence: CASSLRPSFWRVSTDTQYF. This chain connects TRBV11-2 to TRBJ2-3; D gene ambiguous. Germline V gives CDR1 SGHAT, CDR2 FQNNGV. The CDR3 has 19 residues. V was cut by 3 bases and J by 0 bases, with 22 bases left in between.

The chain combines TRBV6-6 with TRBJ2-1; TRBD2 matches at 7 bases. Germline loops: CDR1 MNHNY, CDR2 SVGAGI (reference sequence). There are 15 residues in the CDR3. Germline trimming cut 7 bases from V and 4 bases from J; bases unmatched to any gene: 10. The CDR3 sequence is CASIRSGDQYNEQFF. CDR3 nucleotide sequence: TGTGCCAGCATCCGAAGCGGGGACCAATACAATGAGCAGTTCTTC.